One and the same sample provided the 16 T cell receptor beta chains below, sequenced in a study of cytomegalovirus exposure and HLA in healthy donors (dated by TCRdb to about 2017). The protocol used for the library was the immunoSEQ multiplex PCR assay. A mixture of 60 forward primers for TCR Vbeta segments and 13 reverse primers for TCR Jbeta segments was used in the multiplex PCR. What TCRdb holds here is the immuneACCESS table cut down to in-frame rearrangements. Part of the clones is not present; checked against another copy, under half of the missing clones reflect an unresolved V gene, and the others are unexplained. The sample table holds approximately 95,000 clones, of which about 86% were seen once. Roughly 4% of the sample goes to the ten largest clones. Sequencing was done on a sample of PBMCs. The receptor source for this set is a woman aged 70-85 years in good health and CMV-seropositive.

This chain joins TRBV15 and TRBJ2-5; no definite D call. The V end was cut by 0 bases, the J end by 5 bases, with 13 bases between. Germline values: CDR1 LNHNV, CDR2 YYDKDF (reference sequence). The CDR3 is 15 residues long. This chain's CDR3 is CATSRDELSIETQYF. DNA of the CDR3: TGTGCCACCAGCAGAGATGAATTGAGCATTGAGACCCAGTACTTC.

This clone has more than one count but fewer than ten. This chain connects TRBV7-2 to TRBJ1-5; 7 positions match TRBD1. CDR1 and CDR2 from the germline V gene are SGHTA and FQGNSA. CDR3 length equals 15 residues. V gave up 5 bases and J gave up 3 bases; unmatched junction bases: 7. The CDR3 loop is CASSTGTAINQPQHF. CDR3 in DNA: TGTGCCAGCAGCACCGGGACAGCAATCAATCAGCCCCAGCATTTT.

V is TRBV5-8 and J is TRBJ1-2, with 12 bases that match TRBD1. The V gene end was trimmed by 4 bases and the J gene end by 3 bases; junction bases not matched to a gene: 4. This CDR3 spans 15 amino acids. Germline V gene data show CDR1 as SGHTS and CDR2 as YDEGEE. CDR3 residues: CASSKGQGADYGYTF. The CDR3 nucleotides are TGTGCCAGCAGCAAGGGACAGGGGGCGGACTATGGCTACACCTTC. Complete variable domain (other parts from reference TRBV5-8 and TRBJ1-2): EAGVTQSPTHLIKTRGQQATLRCSPISGHTSVYWYQQALGLGLQFLLWYDEGEERNRGNFPPRFSGRQFPNYSSELNVNALELEDSALYLCASSKGQGADYGYTFGSGTRLTVV.

The chain is built from TRBV29-1 and TRBJ2-3, with TRBD2 matching over 7 bases. The trim removed 5 bases at V and 0 bases at J, leaving 2 bases unmatched. The CDR3 runs 13 residues. Germline V gene sequence: CDR1 SQVTM, CDR2 ANQGSEA. Here the CDR3 DNA reads TGCAGCGTTAGCGGGATAAGCACAGATACGCAGTATTTT. It translates to CSVSGISTDTQYF.

The chain is built from TRBV7-6 and TRBJ2-1, with D possibly being TRBD1 (6 bases). Germline CDR1 and CDR2: SGHVS and FNYEAQ. The CDR3 has 14 amino acids. Deletions cut 5 bases from V and 5 bases from J, with 13 bases between. The CDR3 DNA reads TGTGCCAGCAGCGCCGGACAGTGGGACAATGAGCAGTTCTTC. It translates to CASSAGQWDNEQFF.

The genes are TRBV7-3 and TRBJ1-3, with D unresolved. The germline CDR1 and CDR2 sequences are SGHTA and FQGTGA. This CDR3 has 16 residues. V was pared by 2 bases and J by 2 bases, with 13 bases between. The chain's CDR3 is CASSLGPAGTGNTIYF. As DNA, the CDR3 is TGTGCCAGCAGCTTAGGGCCAGCCGGCACTGGAAACACCATATATTTT.

The chain carries TRBV19 and TRBJ1-4, with D perhaps TRBD1 (6 bases). This CDR3 spans 14 amino acids. Germline CDR1 and CDR2: LNHDA and SQIVND (reference sequence). The V end was cut by 5 bases, the J end by 7 bases, with 14 bases between. The CDR3 loop is CASSQQGGTEKLFF. For the CDR3, the DNA is TGTGCCAGTAGTCAACAGGGAGGGACTGAAAAACTGTTTTTT.

This sequence joins TRBV28 and TRBJ1-1; the match to TRBD1 covers 7 bases. The CDR3 has 14 amino acids. Germline V lookup: CDR1 MDHEN, CDR2 SYDVKM. V lost 6 bases, J lost 3 bases, and 7 bases stayed unmatched. The CDR3 DNA reads as TGTGCCAGCAGGGCTTGGACAGGCTACACTGAAGCTTTCTTT. Amino acids: CASRAWTGYTEAFF.

The chain is built from TRBV7-3 and TRBJ2-5, with D possibly TRBD1 on 5 matching bases. The CDR3 length is 13 residues. The V gene lost 4 bases and the J gene lost 3 bases, with 9 bases spanning the gap. CDR1 and CDR2 (germline): SGHTA, FQGTGA. The CDR3 loop is CASSSRREETQYF. Here the CDR3 DNA reads TGTGCCAGCAGCTCACGCAGGGAAGAGACCCAGTACTTC.

V usage is TRBV19 and J usage is TRBJ1-1; 9 positions match TRBD1. V shed 5 bases and J 6 bases; nucleotides not matched to a gene: 10. The CDR3 extends over 15 amino acids. The germline V gene has CDR1 LNHDA and CDR2 SQIVND (reference sequence). CDR3 residues: CASSSYPGQGSEAFF. CDR3 nucleotides: TGTGCCAGTAGTTCCTACCCGGGACAGGGATCTGAAGCTTTCTTT.

The chain recombines TRBV18 with TRBJ2-7, with TRBD2 matching 8 bases. The CDR3 has 16 residues. Looked up from germline, CDR1 is KGHSH and CDR2 is LQKENI. V dropped 4 bases and J dropped 4; count of bases not matched to a gene: 12. DNA of the CDR3: TGTGCCAGCTCACTCCAGGGTAGCGGGACCGTTTACGAGCAGTACTTC. As protein: CASSLQGSGTVYEQYF.

CDR3 nucleotide sequence: TGTGCCAGCAGCTTGTACGGGAGGGGGCAAGAGACCCAGTACTTC. Amino acids: CASSLYGRGQETQYF. This sequence joins TRBV5-6 and TRBJ2-5, with TRBD2 matching 8 bases. The trim removed 1 base at V and 2 bases at J, leaving 4 bases unmatched. The CDR3 extends over 15 amino acids. Germline loops: CDR1 SGHDT, CDR2 YYEEEE.

The chain links TRBV7-2 to TRBJ1-3; D is possibly TRBD1 (6 bases). The V end lost 5 bases, the J end lost 1 base, and 12 bases lay between the germline ends. The V gene's germline CDR1 is SGHTA and CDR2 FQGNSA. The CDR3 contains 15 residues. CDR3 bases: TGTGCCAGCAGCCCCGGGACACCTTCTGGAAACACCATATATTTT. Its translation is CASSPGTPSGNTIYF.

V usage is TRBV29-1 and J usage is TRBJ2-1, with 13 nucleotides matching TRBD2. This CDR3 region has 14 residues. The V gene end was trimmed by 6 bases and the J gene end by 5 bases; junction bases not matched to a gene: 4. Germline CDR1 SQVTM, CDR2 ANQGSEA. As DNA, the CDR3 is TGCAGCGTGAAGACTAGCGGGAGGAACAATGAGCAGTTCTTC. Protein sequence: CSVKTSGRNNEQFF.

CDR3 bases: TGCGCCAGCAGCCGAAGTGGGGGCGGCCAAGAGACCCAGTACTTC. This encodes CASSRSGGGQETQYF. This chain uses TRBV4-1 with TRBJ2-5, with D perhaps TRBD1 (6 bases). There are 15 residues in the CDR3. Deletions cut 4 bases from V and 1 base from J, with 13 bases between. Germline V gives CDR1 MGHRA, CDR2 YSYEKL.

The chain has TRBV9 and TRBJ2-5, with TRBD1 as a possible D gene (5 bases). Germline values: CDR1 SGDLS, CDR2 YYNGEE. Trimming removed 0 bases at V and 5 bases at J, with 8 bases between. The length of the CDR3 is 13 residues. CDR3 protein: CASSVAGLETQYF. DNA of the CDR3: TGTGCCAGCAGCGTAGCAGGGCTGGAGACCCAGTACTTC.